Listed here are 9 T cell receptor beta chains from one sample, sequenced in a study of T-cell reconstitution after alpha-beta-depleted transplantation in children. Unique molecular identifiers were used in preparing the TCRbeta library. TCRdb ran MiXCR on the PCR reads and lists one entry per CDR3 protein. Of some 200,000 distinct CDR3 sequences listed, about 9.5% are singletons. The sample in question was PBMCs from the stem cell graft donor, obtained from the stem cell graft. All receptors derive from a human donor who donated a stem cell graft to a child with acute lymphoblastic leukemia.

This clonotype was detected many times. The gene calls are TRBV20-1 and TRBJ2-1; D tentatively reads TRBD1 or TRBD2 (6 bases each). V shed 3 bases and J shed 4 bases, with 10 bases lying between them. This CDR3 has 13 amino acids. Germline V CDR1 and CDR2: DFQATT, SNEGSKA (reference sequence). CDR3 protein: CSASGGMYNEQFF. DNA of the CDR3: TGCAGTGCTAGCGGGGGCATGTACAATGAGCAGTTCTTC.

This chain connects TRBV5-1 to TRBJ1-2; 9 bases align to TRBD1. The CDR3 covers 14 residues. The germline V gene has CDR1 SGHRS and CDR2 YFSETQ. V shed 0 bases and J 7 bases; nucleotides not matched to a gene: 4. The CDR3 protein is CASSLGGQGLGYTF. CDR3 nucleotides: TGCGCCAGCAGCTTGGGGGGACAGGGACTTGGCTACACCTTC.

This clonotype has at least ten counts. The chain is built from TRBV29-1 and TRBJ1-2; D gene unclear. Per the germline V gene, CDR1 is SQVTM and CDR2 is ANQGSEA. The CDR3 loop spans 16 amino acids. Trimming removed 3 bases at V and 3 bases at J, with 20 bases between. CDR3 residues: CSVDPLLEQKYYGYTF. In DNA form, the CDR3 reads TGCAGCGTTGATCCCCTACTCGAACAGAAATACTATGGCTACACCTTC.

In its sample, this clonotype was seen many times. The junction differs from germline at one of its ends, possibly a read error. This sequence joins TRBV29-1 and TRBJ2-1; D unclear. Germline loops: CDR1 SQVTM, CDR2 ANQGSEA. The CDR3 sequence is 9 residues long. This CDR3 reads CSVEVLGNF. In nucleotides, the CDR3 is TGCAGCGTTGAGGTGCTAGGGAACTTC.

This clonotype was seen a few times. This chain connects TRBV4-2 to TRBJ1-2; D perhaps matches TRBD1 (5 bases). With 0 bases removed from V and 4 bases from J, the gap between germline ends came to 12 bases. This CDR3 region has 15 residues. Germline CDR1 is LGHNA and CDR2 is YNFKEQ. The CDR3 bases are TGTGCCAGCAGCCAAGAAGCACGCGGGGCCTATGGCTACACCTTC. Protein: CASSQEARGAYGYTF.

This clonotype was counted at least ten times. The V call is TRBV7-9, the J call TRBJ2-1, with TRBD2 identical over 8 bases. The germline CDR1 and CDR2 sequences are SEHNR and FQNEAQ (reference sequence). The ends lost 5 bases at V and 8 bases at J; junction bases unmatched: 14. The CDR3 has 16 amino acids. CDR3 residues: CASSPYRGGGLYEQFF. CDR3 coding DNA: TGTGCCAGCAGCCCGTATAGGGGCGGGGGGTTGTATGAGCAGTTCTTC.

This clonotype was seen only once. The CDR3 region is CASSLRGNKNIQYF. The CDR3 region has the DNA TGTGCCAGCAGCTTACGGGGGAACAAAAACATTCAGTACTTC. The rearrangement links TRBV7-8 to TRBJ2-4, with D perhaps matching TRBD2 (6 bases). The CDR3 covers 14 residues. In germline, CDR1 is SGHVS, CDR2 FQNEAQ. Trimming stripped 2 bases from V and 3 bases from J, with 8 bases between.

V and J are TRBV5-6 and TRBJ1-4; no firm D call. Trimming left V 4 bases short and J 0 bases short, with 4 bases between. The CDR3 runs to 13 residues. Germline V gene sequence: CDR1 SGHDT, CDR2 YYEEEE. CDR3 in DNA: TGTGCCAGCAGCGCAGCAACTAATGAAAAACTGTTTTTT. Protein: CASSAATNEKLFF.

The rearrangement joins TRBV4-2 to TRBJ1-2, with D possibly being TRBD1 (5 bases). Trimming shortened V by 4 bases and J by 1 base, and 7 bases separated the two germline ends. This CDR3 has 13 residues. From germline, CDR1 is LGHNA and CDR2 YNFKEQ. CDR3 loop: CASSRDYNYGYTF. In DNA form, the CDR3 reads TGTGCCAGCAGCCGGGACTATAACTATGGCTACACCTTC.